This T cell receptor (beta chain) was sequenced in a study of T cells in Graves' hyperthyroidism and ophthalmopathy. Study at large: The authors collected peripheral blood at initial diagnosis, before any treatment.

The CDR3 extends over 13 amino acids. With 1 base removed from V and 6 bases from J, the gap between germline ends came to 10 bases. The germline V gene has CDR1 LGHDT and CDR2 YNNKEL (reference sequence). This clonotype was observed at least ten times. What was amplified from RNA transcripts were TCR beta CDR3 regions. The HTBI set primed first-round TCR CDR3 RT-PCR. TCRdb ran MiXCR on the multiplex PCR reads and lists one entry per CDR3 protein. This sample has hundreds of thousands of distinct CDR3 sequences, with roughly 15% found just once. Among ophthalmopathy patients, the Clinical Activity Score reached at least 3, the NOSPECS grade reached at least 4, and duration remained under 3 months. Uncontrolled infection, other autoimmune disease, pregnancy or lactation led to exclusion. Each diagnosis drew on symptoms, thyroxine, TRAb, thyroid ultrasound and orbital computed tomography findings.

This receptor was taken from a woman aged 55-70 years with Graves' ophthalmopathy. J is TRBJ2-7 and V is TRBV3-1; tentatively, D is TRBD1 (5 bases). The sequencing input was blood. CDR3 residues: CASSQVAGREQYF. The CDR3 nucleotides read TGTGCCAGCAGCCAAGTTGCAGGGCGCGAGCAGTACTTC.